The 17 T cell receptor beta chains reported below all come from one sample, sequenced in a study of HIV-infected patients and healthy controls. The repertoire came from unfractionated whole blood and reflected all unsorted peripheral T cells. About 550 ng RNA was reverse transcribed with alpha and beta constant-region primers. Using multiplexing indices, alpha and beta chain libraries were generated apart by chain-specific third strand synthesis. Each CDR3 protein gets one entry after TCRdb re-called the 5' RACE reads with MiXCR. The profile shows some 17,000 distinct CDR3 sequences, 10% of them singletons. The sequencing sample was made of blood. The receptors derive from an adult in good health.

Ten or more counts support this clonotype. This chain uses TRBV20-1 with TRBJ2-1, with D unresolved. CDR3 length: 13 residues. Trimming left V 1 base short and J 5 bases short, with 9 bases between. CDR1 is DFQATT, CDR2 SNEGSKA, per germline (reference sequence). Here the CDR3 reads CSARGREDNEQFF. The DNA of the CDR3 is TGCAGTGCTAGAGGGCGTGAGGACAATGAGCAGTTCTTC.

This clonotype was observed at least ten times. CDR3 nucleotides: TGTGCCAGCACCCCGGGACACAGAGGCACCGGGGAGCTGTTTTTT. Translated, it gives CASTPGHRGTGELFF. V and J are TRBV5-6 and TRBJ2-2; D is possibly TRBD1 (6 bases). There are 15 residues in the CDR3. V gave up 6 bases and J gave up 4 bases, with 16 bases separating them. Looked up from germline, CDR1 is SGHDT and CDR2 is YYEEEE.

The genes are TRBV6-1 and TRBJ2-7, with D perhaps TRBD1 (6 bases). The germline gives CDR1 MNHNS, CDR2 SASEGT. Trimming took off 4 bases at V and 1 base at J, with 11 bases between the two ends. This CDR3 has 14 amino acids. CDR3 nucleotide sequence: TGTGCCAGCAGTGCCCACAGGGAATCCTACGAGCAGTACTTC. The encoded protein is CASSAHRESYEQYF.

In its sample, this clonotype was seen a few times. CDR3 sequence: CASSVGQQNIQYF. The DNA for the CDR3 is TGTGCCAGTAGTGTGGGACAGCAAAACATTCAGTACTTC. This chain uses TRBV19 with TRBJ2-4; 7 bases match TRBD1. The germline V gene encodes CDR1 LNHDA and CDR2 SQIVND (reference sequence). The CDR3 totals 13 residues. J gave up 5 bases and V 5 bases, and 3 bases lay outside the gene matches.

J is TRBJ2-3 and V is TRBV29-1, with D tentatively TRBD1 (5 bases). The germline V gene encodes CDR1 SQVTM and CDR2 ANQGSEA. V was trimmed by 6 bases and J by 0 bases, leaving 10 bases between them. CDR3 length: 13 amino acids. CDR3 protein: CSVTGTSTDTQYF. CDR3 bases: TGCAGCGTCACAGGTACTAGCACAGATACGCAGTATTTT.

The gene calls are TRBV2 and TRBJ2-3, with 8 bases identical to TRBD2. The V gene's germline CDR1 is SNHLY and CDR2 FYNNEI. The CDR3 length is 16 residues. V lost 3 bases, J lost 14 bases, and 19 bases stayed unmatched. The CDR3 spells CASSDPLAGHTDTRYF. As DNA, the CDR3 is TGTGCCAGCAGTGATCCGCTAGCGGGCCACACAGATACCCGGTATTTT.

This chain joins TRBV19 and TRBJ2-5; D call uncertain. CDR3 length: 15 residues. Germline V CDR1 and CDR2: LNHDA, SQIVND (reference sequence). Trimming took 7 bases from V and 4 from J, leaving 19 bases between them. This CDR3 is CASTATGPWGETQYF. CDR3 sequence (DNA): TGTGCCAGTACCGCTACGGGCCCTTGGGGAGAGACCCAGTACTTC.

This rearrangement joins TRBV19 to TRBJ2-7, with D maybe TRBD1 (5 bases). Germline V gene sequence: CDR1 LNHDA, CDR2 SQIVND (reference sequence). The CDR3 contains 13 residues. Between the trimmed V and J ends, which lost 6 bases and 2 bases, there was a span of 11 bases. CDR3 coding DNA: TGTGCCAGTAGCCCGGACATTACCTACGAGCAGTACTTC. It codes for CASSPDITYEQYF.

By frequency in the sample, this clonotype is medium-sized. The J gene is TRBJ2-5, the V gene TRBV29-1; 7 bases line up with TRBD2. Germline V CDR1 and CDR2: SQVTM, ANQGSEA. V dropped 5 bases and J dropped 5; count of bases not matched to a gene: 8. There are 13 residues in the CDR3. The CDR3 nucleotides are TGCAGCGTTTTGGCGGGAGTCGGGGAGACCCAGTACTTC. Translation: CSVLAGVGETQYF.

By share, this clonotype counts as medium-sized. The chain carries TRBV4-2 and TRBJ2-5; D may be TRBD2 (6 bases). Germline-derived CDR1 and CDR2 are LGHNA and YNFKEQ. The CDR3 runs 14 residues. Trimming left V 3 bases short and J 5 bases short, with 13 bases between. The DNA of the CDR3 is TGTGCCAGCAGCCAGTCGGGGGTCCGTGAGACCCAGTACTTC. It yields the protein CASSQSGVRETQYF.

This clonotype was counted ten times or more. The chain couples TRBV12-3 or TRBV12-4 to TRBJ2-1, with D unresolved. The CDR3 is made up of 12 amino acids. Between the trimmed V and J ends, which lost 7 bases and 8 bases, there was a span of 12 bases. CDR3 amino acids: CASNMGQDEQFF. Here the CDR3 DNA reads TGTGCCAGCAACATGGGTCAAGATGAGCAGTTCTTC.

The V call is TRBV7-6, the J call TRBJ2-1; D unclear. Trimming left V 2 bases short and J 2 bases short, with 13 bases between. Germline V lookup: CDR1 SGHVS, CDR2 FNYEAQ. This CDR3 has 16 amino acids. The CDR3 loop is CASSLRRSDPYNEQFF. The CDR3 DNA reads TGTGCCAGCAGCTTACGGCGGAGCGACCCCTACAATGAGCAGTTCTTC. Full variable domain (missing parts from reference TRBV7-6 and TRBJ2-1): GAGVSQSPRYKVTKRGQDVALRCDPISGHVSLYWYRQALGQGPEFLTYFNYEAQQDKSGLPNDRFSAERPEGSISTLTIQRTEQRDSAMYRCASSLRRSDPYNEQFFGPGTRLTVL.

This clonotype was counted at least ten times. The chain links TRBV12-3 or TRBV12-4 to TRBJ1-6, with D unclear. V was shortened by 3 bases and J by 8 bases, with 5 bases between the two germline ends. The length of the CDR3 is 12 residues. CDR3 region: CASSFGDSPLHF. CDR3 coding DNA: TGTGCCAGCAGTTTTGGGGATTCACCCCTCCACTTT.

This clonotype is medium-sized (0.01 to 0.1%). This sequence joins TRBV10-3 and TRBJ2-3; TRBD2 matches at 9 bases. V gave up 8 bases and J gave up 5 bases; unmatched junction bases: 5. The V gene's germline CDR1 is ENHRY and CDR2 SYGVKD. The CDR3 has 13 amino acids. CDR3 sequence reads: CAIQREAEDTQYF. In nucleotides, the CDR3 is TGTGCCATCCAGCGGGAGGCTGAAGATACGCAGTATTTT.

This clonotype is termed medium-sized. This chain joins TRBV5-1 and TRBJ1-1; D may be TRBD1 (5 bases). Germline V gene lookup returns CDR1 SGHRS and CDR2 YFSETQ. This CDR3 has 14 residues. Trimming took off 4 bases at V and 8 bases at J, with 18 bases between the two ends. In DNA form, the CDR3 reads TGCGCCAGCAGCCCGTCCGGGACCCCCGGCGAAGCTTTCTTT. Translating gives CASSPSGTPGEAFF.

This clonotype is medium-sized. J is TRBJ2-5 and V is TRBV6-5, with 7 positions matching TRBD1. V trimming: 0 bases; J trimming: 4 bases; junction bases outside the gene matches: 8. CDR1 and CDR2 from the germline V gene are MNHEY and SVGAGI. This CDR3 region has 16 residues. DNA for the CDR3: TGTGCCAGCAGTTACTCGACCAGGGGGAGTGGAGAGACCCAGTACTTC. It translates to CASSYSTRGSGETQYF.

J is TRBJ2-3 and V is TRBV29-1, with D possibly matching TRBD1 (6 bases). V lost 4 bases and J lost 2, with 16 bases in between. The CDR3 sequence is 15 residues long. Germline-derived CDR1 and CDR2 are SQVTM and ANQGSEA. The DNA of the CDR3 is TGCAGCGTTGGAGGGGGAGTTGAGACCACAGATACGCAGTATTTT. Translated, it gives CSVGGGVETTDTQYF.